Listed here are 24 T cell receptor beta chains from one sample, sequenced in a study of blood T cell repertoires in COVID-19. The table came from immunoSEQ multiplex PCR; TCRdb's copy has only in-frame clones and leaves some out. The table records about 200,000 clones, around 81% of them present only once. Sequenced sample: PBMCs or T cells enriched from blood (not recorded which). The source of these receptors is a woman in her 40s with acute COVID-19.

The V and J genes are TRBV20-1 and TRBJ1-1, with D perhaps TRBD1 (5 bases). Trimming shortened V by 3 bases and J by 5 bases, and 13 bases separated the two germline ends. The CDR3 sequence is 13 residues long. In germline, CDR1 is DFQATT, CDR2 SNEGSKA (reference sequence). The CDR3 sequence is CSASVDAGTEAFF. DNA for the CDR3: TGCAGTGCTAGTGTTGACGCAGGGACTGAAGCTTTCTTT.

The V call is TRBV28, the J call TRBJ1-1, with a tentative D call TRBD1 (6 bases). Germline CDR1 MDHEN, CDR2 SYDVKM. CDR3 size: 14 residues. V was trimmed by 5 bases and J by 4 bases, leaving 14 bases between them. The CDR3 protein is CASSPWTRGTEAFF. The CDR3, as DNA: TGTGCCAGCAGTCCCTGGACCAGGGGCACTGAAGCTTTCTTT.

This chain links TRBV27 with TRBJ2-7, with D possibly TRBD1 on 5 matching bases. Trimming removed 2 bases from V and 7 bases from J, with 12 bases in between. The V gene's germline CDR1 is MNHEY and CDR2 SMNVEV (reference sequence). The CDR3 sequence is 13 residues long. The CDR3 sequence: CASSLEGRAEQYF. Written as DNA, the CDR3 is TGTGCCAGCAGTTTAGAAGGCAGGGCTGAGCAGTACTTC.

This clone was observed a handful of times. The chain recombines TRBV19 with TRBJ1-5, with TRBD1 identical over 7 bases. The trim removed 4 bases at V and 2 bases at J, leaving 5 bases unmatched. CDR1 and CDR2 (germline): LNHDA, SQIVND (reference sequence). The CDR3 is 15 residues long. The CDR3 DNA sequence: TGTGCCAGTAGTACCACAGGGGCGGGCAATCAGCCCCAGCATTTT. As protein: CASSTTGAGNQPQHF.

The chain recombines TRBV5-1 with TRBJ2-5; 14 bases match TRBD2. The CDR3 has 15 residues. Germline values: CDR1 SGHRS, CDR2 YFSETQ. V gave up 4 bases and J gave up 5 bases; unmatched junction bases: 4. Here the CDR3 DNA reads TGCGCCAGCAGCGGGACTAGCGGGGGTGGGGAGACCCAGTACTTC. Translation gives CASSGTSGGGETQYF.

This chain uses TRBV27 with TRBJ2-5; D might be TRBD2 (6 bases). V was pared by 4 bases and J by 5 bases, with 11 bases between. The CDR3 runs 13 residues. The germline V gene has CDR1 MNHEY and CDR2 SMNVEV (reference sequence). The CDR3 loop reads CASSSGAIETQYF. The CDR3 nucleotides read TGTGCCAGCAGTTCGGGAGCGATTGAGACCCAGTACTTC.

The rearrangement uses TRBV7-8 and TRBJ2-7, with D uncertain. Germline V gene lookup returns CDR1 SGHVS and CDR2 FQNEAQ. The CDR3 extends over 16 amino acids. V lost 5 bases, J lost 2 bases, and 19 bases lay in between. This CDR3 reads CASSLTPTTSAYEQYF. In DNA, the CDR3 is TGTGCCAGCAGCCTCACTCCGACGACAAGTGCCTACGAGCAGTACTTC. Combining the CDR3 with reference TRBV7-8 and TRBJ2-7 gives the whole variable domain GAGVSQSPRYKVAKRGQDVALRCDPISGHVSLFWYQQALGQGPEFLTYFQNEAQLDKSGLPSDRFFAERPEGSVSTLKIQRTQQEDSAVYLCASSLTPTTSAYEQYFGPGTRLTVT.

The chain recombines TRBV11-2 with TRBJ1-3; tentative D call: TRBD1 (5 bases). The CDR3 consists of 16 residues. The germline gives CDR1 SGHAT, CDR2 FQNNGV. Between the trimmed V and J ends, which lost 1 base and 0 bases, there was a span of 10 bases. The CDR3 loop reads CASSLGGGSSGNTIYF. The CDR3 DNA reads TGTGCCAGCAGCTTAGGGGGGGGGAGCTCTGGAAACACCATATATTTT.

CDR3 region: CASSRTGNYEQYF. CDR3 sequence (DNA): TGTGCCAGCAGTCGGACAGGGAACTACGAGCAGTACTTC. This chain uses TRBV6-5 with TRBJ2-7; 8 positions match TRBD1. Trimming took 5 bases from V and 3 from J; bases not matched to a gene: 3. The CDR3 loop spans 13 amino acids. The germline gives CDR1 MNHEY, CDR2 SVGAGI.

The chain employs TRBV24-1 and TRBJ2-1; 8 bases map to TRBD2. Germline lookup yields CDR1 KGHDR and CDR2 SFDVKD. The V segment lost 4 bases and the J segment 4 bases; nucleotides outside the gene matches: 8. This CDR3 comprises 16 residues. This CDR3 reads CATSDHGTSWYNEQFF. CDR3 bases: TGTGCCACCAGTGACCACGGGACTAGTTGGTACAATGAGCAGTTCTTC.

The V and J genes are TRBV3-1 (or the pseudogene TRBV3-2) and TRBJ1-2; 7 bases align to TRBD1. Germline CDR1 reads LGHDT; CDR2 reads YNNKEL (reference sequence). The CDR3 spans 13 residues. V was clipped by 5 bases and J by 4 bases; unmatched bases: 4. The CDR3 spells CASSRGQTYGYTF. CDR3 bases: TGTGCCAGCAGCAGGGGACAGACCTATGGCTACACCTTC.

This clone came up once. CDR3 sequence reads: CASSASSGGGTDTQYF. DNA for the CDR3: TGTGCCAGCAGCGCCTCTAGCGGGGGGGGCACAGATACGCAGTATTTT. The chain combines TRBV2 with TRBJ2-3; 12 bases match TRBD2. With 6 bases clipped from V and 1 base from J, the junction kept 5 bases outside the gene matches. CDR1 is SNHLY, CDR2 FYNNEI, per germline. This CDR3 region has 16 residues.

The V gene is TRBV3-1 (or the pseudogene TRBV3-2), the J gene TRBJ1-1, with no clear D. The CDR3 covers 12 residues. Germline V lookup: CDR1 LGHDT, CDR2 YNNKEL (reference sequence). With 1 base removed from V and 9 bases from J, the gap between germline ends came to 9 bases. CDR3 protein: CASSQGAVKAFF. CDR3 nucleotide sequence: TGTGCCAGCAGCCAAGGGGCAGTTAAAGCTTTCTTT.

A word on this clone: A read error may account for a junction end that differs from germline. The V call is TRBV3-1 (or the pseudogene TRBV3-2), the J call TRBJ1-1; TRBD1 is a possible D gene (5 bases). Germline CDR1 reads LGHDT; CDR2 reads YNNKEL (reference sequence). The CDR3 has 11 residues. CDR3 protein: CASSQDLGLSF. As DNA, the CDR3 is TGTGCCAGCAGCCAAGATCTGGGACTGAGCTTT.

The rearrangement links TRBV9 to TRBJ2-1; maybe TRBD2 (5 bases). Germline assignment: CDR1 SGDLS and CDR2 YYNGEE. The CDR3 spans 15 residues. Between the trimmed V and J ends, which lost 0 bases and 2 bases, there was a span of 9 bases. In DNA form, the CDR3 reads TGTGCCAGCAGCGTAGCGTGGGAGCCCTACAATGAGCAGTTCTTC. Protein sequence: CASSVAWEPYNEQFF.

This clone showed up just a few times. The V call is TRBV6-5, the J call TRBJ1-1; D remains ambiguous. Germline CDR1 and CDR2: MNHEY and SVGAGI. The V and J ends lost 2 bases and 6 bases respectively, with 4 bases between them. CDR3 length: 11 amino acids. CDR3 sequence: CASSYRAEAFF. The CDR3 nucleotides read TGTGCCAGCAGTTACCGGGCTGAAGCTTTCTTT.

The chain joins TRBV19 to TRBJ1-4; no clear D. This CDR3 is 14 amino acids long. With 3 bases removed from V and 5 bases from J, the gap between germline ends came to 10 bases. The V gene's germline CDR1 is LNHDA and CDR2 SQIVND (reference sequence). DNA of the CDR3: TGTGCCAGTAGTATCGTGGAGACCAATGAAAAACTGTTTTTT. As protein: CASSIVETNEKLFF.

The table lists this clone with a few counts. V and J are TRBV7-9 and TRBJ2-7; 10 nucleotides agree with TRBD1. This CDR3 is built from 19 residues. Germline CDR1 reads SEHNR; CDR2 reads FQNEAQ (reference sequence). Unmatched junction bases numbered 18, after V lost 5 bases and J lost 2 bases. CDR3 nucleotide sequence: TGTGCCAGCAGCCTAGTAGACAGGGGGCAAAATATCCCAACCTACGAGCAGTACTTC. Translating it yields CASSLVDRGQNIPTYEQYF.

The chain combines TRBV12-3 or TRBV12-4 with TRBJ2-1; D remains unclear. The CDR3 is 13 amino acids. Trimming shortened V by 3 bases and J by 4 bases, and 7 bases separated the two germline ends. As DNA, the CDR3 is TGTGCCAGCAGTTTTATCAGTTACAATGAGCAGTTCTTC. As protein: CASSFISYNEQFF.

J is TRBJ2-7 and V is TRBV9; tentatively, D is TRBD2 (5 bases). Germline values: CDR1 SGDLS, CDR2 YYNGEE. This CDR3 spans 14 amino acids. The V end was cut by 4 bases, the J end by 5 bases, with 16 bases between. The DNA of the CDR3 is TGTGCCAGCAGCCTCGGCGTGCCTAGCCACGAGCAGTACTTC. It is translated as CASSLGVPSHEQYF.

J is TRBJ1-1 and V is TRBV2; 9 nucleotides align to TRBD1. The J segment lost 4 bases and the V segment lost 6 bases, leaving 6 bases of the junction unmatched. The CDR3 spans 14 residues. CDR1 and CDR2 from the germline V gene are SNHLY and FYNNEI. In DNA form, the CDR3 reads TGTGCCAGCAGAGCCGGGACAGGGAGCACTGAAGCTTTCTTT. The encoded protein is CASRAGTGSTEAFF.

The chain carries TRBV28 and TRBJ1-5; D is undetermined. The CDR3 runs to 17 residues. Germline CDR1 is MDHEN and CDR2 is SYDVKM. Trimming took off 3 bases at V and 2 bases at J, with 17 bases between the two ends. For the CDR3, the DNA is TGTGCCAGCAGTTTTTGGCCGCACCCGGCGGGCAATCAGCCCCAGCATTTT. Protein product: CASSFWPHPAGNQPQHF.

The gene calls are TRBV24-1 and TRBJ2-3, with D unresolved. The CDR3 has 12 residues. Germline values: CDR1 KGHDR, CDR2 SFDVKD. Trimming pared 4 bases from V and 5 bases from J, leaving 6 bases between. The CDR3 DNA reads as TGTGCCACCAGTGAAACTAAAGATACGCAGTATTTT. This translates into CATSETKDTQYF.

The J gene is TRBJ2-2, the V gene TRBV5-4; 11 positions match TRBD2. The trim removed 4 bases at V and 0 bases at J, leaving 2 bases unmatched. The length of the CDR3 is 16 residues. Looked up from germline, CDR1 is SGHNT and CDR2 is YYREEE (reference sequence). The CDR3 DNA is TGTGCCAGCAGCCAGGGACTAGCGGCGAACACCGGGGAGCTGTTTTTT. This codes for CASSQGLAANTGELFF.